This T cell receptor (beta chain) is from a study of blood T cell repertoires in COVID-19. Germline V gene data show CDR1 as MDHEN and CDR2 as SYDVKM. Trimming cost V 3 bases and J 12 bases, with 11 bases left between them. This CDR3 comprises 12 residues. Method: immunoSEQ multiplex PCR; TCRdb's copy keeps in-frame clones and lacks some. The sample carries hundreds of thousands of clones, 85% recorded once. V is TRBV28 and J is TRBJ2-2; no clear D gene. The specimen was peripheral blood. The sequence was collected from a woman aged 18-35 years with acute or convalescent COVID-19. The CDR3 sequence: CASSFLRSKLFF. The CDR3, as DNA: TGTGCCAGCAGTTTTCTGCGGTCAAAGCTGTTTTTT.